A single sample gave rise to the 21 T cell receptor beta chains below, sequenced in a study of regulatory T cells in long-lasting Graves disease. Time point specified: persistent/refractory GD, antithyroid drugs over 5 years with positive TRAb. The TCR library was made from RNA that had been extracted from PBMCs in TRIzol. Libraries of TCR beta came from iRepertoire HTBI primers plus Arm-PCR of CDR3 regions. TCRdb redid the calling of the multiplex PCR reads with MiXCR, one entry per CDR3 protein. This table has hundreds of thousands of distinct CDR3 sequences, less than 25% appearing once. The specimen was peripheral blood mononuclear cells (PBMCs), collected when the disease was refractory, from a patient treated with antithyroid drugs. These receptors were collected from a female donor with Graves disease.

The V gene is TRBV4-3, the J gene TRBJ2-5; 9 nucleotides match TRBD2. The V gene's germline CDR1 is LGHNA and CDR2 YSLEER. The CDR3 is made up of 17 amino acids. V trimming: 3 bases; J trimming: 4 bases; junction bases outside the gene matches: 12. The CDR3 here is CASSHSLAGVSSETQYF. In nucleotides, the CDR3 is TGCGCCAGCAGCCACAGTTTAGCGGGAGTCAGTTCAGAGACCCAGTACTTC.

The chain employs TRBV6-5 and TRBJ2-4; 8 positions agree with TRBD2. With V trimmed by 2 bases and J by 2 bases, 8 bases remained unmatched. There are 17 residues in the CDR3. Germline-derived CDR1 and CDR2 are MNHEY and SVGAGI. The CDR3: CASSYTTGLVPKNIQYF. The DNA of the CDR3 is TGTGCCAGCAGTTACACGACGGGACTAGTCCCCAAAAACATTCAGTACTTC.

This clonotype has at least ten counts. J is TRBJ2-5 and V is TRBV11-1; TRBD2 might be the D (5 bases). Germline CDR1 SGHAT, CDR2 FQDESV (reference sequence). V lost 2 bases to trimming and J lost 4 bases, with 11 bases between them. The CDR3 is made up of 14 amino acids. CDR3 nucleotides: TGTGCCAGCAGCTTAATCCGGGGAGCAGAGACCCAGTACTTC. It specifies CASSLIRGAETQYF.

Ten or more counts support this clonotype. CDR3: CASSLGEGGYNEQFF. The CDR3 region has the DNA TGTGCCAGCAGCTTAGGGGAGGGCGGCTACAATGAGCAGTTCTTC. The chain uses TRBV7-2 and TRBJ2-1, with 7 bases matching TRBD2. This CDR3 contains 15 residues. V dropped 1 base and J dropped 3; count of bases not matched to a gene: 3. Per the germline V gene, CDR1 is SGHTA and CDR2 is FQGNSA.

The gene calls are TRBV5-6 and TRBJ2-7; a weak D match, TRBD1 (5 bases). V gave up 1 base and J gave up 8 bases, with 10 bases separating them. Germline V CDR1 and CDR2: SGHDT, YYEEEE. The CDR3 sequence is 12 residues long. The DNA of the CDR3 is TGTGCCAGCAGCTTGAGTCGGACACAGCAGTACTTC. As protein: CASSLSRTQQYF.

V and J are TRBV20-1 and TRBJ1-4, with 7 nucleotides matching TRBD1. The CDR3 loop spans 15 amino acids. The ends lost 3 bases at V and 4 bases at J; junction bases unmatched: 8. The V gene's germline CDR1 is DFQATT and CDR2 SNEGSKA (reference sequence). The CDR3 loop is CSASPPGTVNEKLFF. CDR3 sequence (DNA): TGCAGTGCTAGTCCTCCTGGGACAGTTAATGAAAAACTGTTTTTT.

This clonotype was counted ten times or more. This CDR3 reads CASSPMVYYEQYF. The CDR3 DNA is TGTGCCAGCAGTCCAATGGTTTACTACGAGCAGTACTTC. The genes are TRBV2 and TRBJ2-7; D is ambiguous. This CDR3 has 13 residues. The germline V gene has CDR1 SNHLY and CDR2 FYNNEI. V was pared by 5 bases and J by 3 bases, with 11 bases between.

The chain combines TRBV6-1 with TRBJ1-1; 7 bases match TRBD1. CDR1 is MNHNS, CDR2 SASEGT, per germline. This CDR3 spans 16 amino acids. After removal of 6 bases from V and 0 bases from J, the junction contained 10 bases not matched to a gene. The CDR3 region has the DNA TGTGCCAGCAGCTCCCATCGACAGGGCTTGAACACTGAAGCTTTCTTT. Protein: CASSSHRQGLNTEAFF.

As for this clonotype: Being one base from a much bigger clone, this may be a read error. The rearrangement links TRBV12-3 or TRBV12-4 to TRBJ1-5; tentative D call: TRBD1 (5 bases). The CDR3 consists of 15 residues. This chain's CDR3 is CVSSEALRVQQPQHF. CDR3 DNA: TGTGTCAGCAGCGAGGCGCTCAGGGTTCAACAGCCCCAGCATTTT.

This clonotype was recorded many times. The chain joins TRBV6-1 to TRBJ2-7; the D is unclear. This CDR3 has 13 residues. Germline assignment: CDR1 MNHNS and CDR2 SASEGT. Trimming removed 7 bases from V and 3 bases from J, with 13 bases in between. The CDR3: CASTGQFGYEQYF. The CDR3 nucleotides are TGTGCCAGCACAGGTCAATTCGGCTACGAGCAGTACTTC.

The chain links TRBV13 to TRBJ2-5, with D unresolved. There are 15 residues in the CDR3. Germline V CDR1 and CDR2: PRHDT, FYEKMQ (reference sequence). Trimming took off 4 bases at V and 7 bases at J, with 19 bases between the two ends. The CDR3 bases are TGTGCCAGCAGCTCGCCCTTCGGACCCTCGGGGACCCAGTACTTC. It specifies CASSSPFGPSGTQYF.

The chain couples TRBV6-1 to TRBJ1-2, with TRBD1 matching 9 bases. V lost 8 bases to trimming and J lost 10 bases; unmatched junction nucleotides: 8. Germline V gene sequence: CDR1 MNHNS, CDR2 SASEGT. The CDR3 is made up of 12 amino acids. Here the CDR3 DNA reads TGTGCCAGCGGCCTAACAGGGGGCTTCTACACCTTC. Its translation is CASGLTGGFYTF.

The chain joins TRBV6-4 to TRBJ2-7; D may correspond to TRBD1 or TRBD2 (6 bases each). Trimming left V 11 bases short and J 5 bases short, with 22 bases between. From germline, CDR1 is MRHNA and CDR2 SNTAGT. The CDR3 is 14 amino acids. The CDR3 spells CAEGGRGISDEQYF. In DNA, the CDR3 is TGTGCCGAGGGGGGCCGCGGAATTTCTGACGAGCAGTACTTC.

This clonotype was observed at least ten times. The J gene is TRBJ2-5, the V gene TRBV28, with a tentative D call TRBD2 (5 bases). V was shortened by 5 bases and J by 4 bases, with 17 bases between the two germline ends. The CDR3 is 15 amino acids. CDR1 MDHEN and CDR2 SYDVKM come from the germline V gene. CDR3 in amino acids: CASSARGFPRETQYF. The CDR3 DNA sequence: TGTGCCAGCAGTGCCCGAGGGTTCCCGCGAGAGACCCAGTACTTC.

The rearrangement joins TRBV20-1 to TRBJ2-5, with 11 positions matching TRBD2. The CDR3 is made up of 15 amino acids. The germline CDR1 and CDR2 sequences are DFQATT and SNEGSKA (reference sequence). The junction had 3 bases not matched to a gene; V was cut back by 3 bases and J by 0 bases. The CDR3 sequence: CSASSSGGDQETQYF. The CDR3 DNA reads as TGCAGTGCTAGTAGTAGCGGGGGGGACCAAGAGACCCAGTACTTC.

Many counts were recorded for this clonotype. The J gene is TRBJ2-5, the V gene TRBV27, with 9 positions matching TRBD2. The CDR3 has 20 amino acids. V dropped 4 bases and J dropped 4; count of bases not matched to a gene: 22. CDR1 MNHEY and CDR2 SMNVEV come from the germline V gene (reference sequence). In DNA form, the CDR3 reads TGTGCCAGCAGTTCCCCCTCTACAGCGGGAGGCACCATCGCCCCAGAGACCCAGTACTTC. It specifies CASSSPSTAGGTIAPETQYF.

CDR3 region: CATKGGQNEKLFF. CDR3 nucleotides: TGTGCCACCAAAGGGGGACAGAACGAAAAACTGTTTTTT. J is TRBJ1-4 and V is TRBV10-3; 7 positions agree with TRBD1. Losses at the gene ends were 10 bases for V and 8 bases for J; bases not matched to a gene: 10. CDR3 length: 13 residues. Germline CDR1 and CDR2: ENHRY and SYGVKD.

V usage is TRBV7-8 and J usage is TRBJ2-5; D gene unclear. Deletions cut 5 bases from V and 2 bases from J, with 15 bases between. CDR1 SGHVS and CDR2 FQNEAQ come from the germline V gene. The CDR3 extends over 15 amino acids. CDR3 bases: TGTGCCAGCAGCCCGTGGGGAAAAGATCAAGAGACCCAGTACTTC. This translates into CASSPWGKDQETQYF.

At least ten counts were recorded for this clonotype. The chain is built from TRBV3-1 and TRBJ1-1; unclear D gene. The germline V gene has CDR1 LGHDT and CDR2 YNNKEL (reference sequence). The CDR3 runs to 13 residues. Between the trimmed V and J ends, which lost 1 base and 6 bases, there was a span of 9 bases. DNA for the CDR3: TGTGCCAGCAGCCAAGTAGTCGGCTCTGAAGCTTTCTTT. Protein: CASSQVVGSEAFF.

This clonotype was counted at least ten times. The chain uses TRBV28 and TRBJ1-6, with 7 bases lining up with TRBD1. Germline V gene data show CDR1 as MDHEN and CDR2 as SYDVKM. The V segment lost 5 bases and the J segment 5 bases; nucleotides outside the gene matches: 6. The CDR3 runs to 15 residues. The CDR3 DNA reads as TGTGCCAGCAGTCCAGGGGACAGAAATAATTCACCCCTCCACTTT. Translation: CASSPGDRNNSPLHF.

CDR3: CAISEGLAKAYEQYF. CDR3 sequence (DNA): TGTGCCATCAGTGAGGGACTAGCGAAGGCCTACGAGCAGTACTTC. The chain joins TRBV10-3 to TRBJ2-7, with 9 positions matching TRBD2. The CDR3 covers 15 residues. Trimming took 2 bases from V and 2 from J; bases not matched to a gene: 4. Per the germline V gene, CDR1 is ENHRY and CDR2 is SYGVKD.